This T cell receptor (beta chain) was found in a study of blood T cells in healthy people across ages. General observations from the study: There was a strong correlation between TCR beta diversity and naive T cell percentage.

Donors were systemically healthy Caucasian individuals from Russia aged about 6 to 90 years. With respect to this clonotype: Its antigen is unknown.

CDR1 is SGDLS, CDR2 YYNGEE, per germline. The CDR3 loop spans 12 amino acids. V lost 0 bases and J 15 bases, leaving 13 bases between the germline ends. The authors ran a second PCR of about 7 to 12 cycles using a sample-barcoded 5' primer and a J-beta primer mix. From the 5' RACE reads, TCRdb called clonotypes with MiXCR, one entry per CDR3 protein. The sample carries around 1,700,000 distinct CDR3 sequences, approximately 30% recorded once. The chain links TRBV9 to TRBJ2-1; D may be TRBD2 (5 bases). Source material: blood. The sequence came from a woman aged 25 to 39 in good health. The CDR3 sequence is CASSVGGGPGFF. DNA of the CDR3: TGTGCCAGCAGCGTAGGAGGAGGCCCAGGGTTCTTC.